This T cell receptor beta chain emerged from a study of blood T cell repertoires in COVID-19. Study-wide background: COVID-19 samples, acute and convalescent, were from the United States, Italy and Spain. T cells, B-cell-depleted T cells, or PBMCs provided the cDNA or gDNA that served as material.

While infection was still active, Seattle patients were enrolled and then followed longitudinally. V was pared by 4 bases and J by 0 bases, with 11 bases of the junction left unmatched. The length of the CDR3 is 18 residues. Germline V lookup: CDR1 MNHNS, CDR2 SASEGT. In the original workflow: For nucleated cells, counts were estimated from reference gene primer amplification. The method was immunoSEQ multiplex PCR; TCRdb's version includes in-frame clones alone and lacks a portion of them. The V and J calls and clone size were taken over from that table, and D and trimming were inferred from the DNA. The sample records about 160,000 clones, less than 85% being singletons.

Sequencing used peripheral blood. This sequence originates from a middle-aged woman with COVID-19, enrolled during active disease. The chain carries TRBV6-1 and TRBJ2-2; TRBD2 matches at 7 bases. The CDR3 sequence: CASSVRAGVGTNTGELFF. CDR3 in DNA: TGTGCCAGCAGTGTAAGGGCGGGGGTCGGGACGAACACCGGGGAGCTGTTTTTT.